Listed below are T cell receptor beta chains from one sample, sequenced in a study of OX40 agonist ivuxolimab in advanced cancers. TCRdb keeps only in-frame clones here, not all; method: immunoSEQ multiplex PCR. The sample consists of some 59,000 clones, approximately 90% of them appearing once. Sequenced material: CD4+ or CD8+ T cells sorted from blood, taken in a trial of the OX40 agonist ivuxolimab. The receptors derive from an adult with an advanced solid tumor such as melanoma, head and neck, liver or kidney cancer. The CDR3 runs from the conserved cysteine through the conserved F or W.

CDR3 protein: CASSPISSGGGGTQYF
V gene: TRBV4-1

CDR3 protein: CASNPITGMATGELFF
V gene: TRBV19

CDR3 protein: CASYGYSSTDTQYF
V gene: TRBV27

CDR3 protein: CASSLAGTGLRMNTEAFF
V gene: TRBV28

CDR3 protein: CASSVEGFSTEAFF
V gene: TRBV9

CDR3 protein: CAGSPERLNEQYF
V gene: TRBV13

CDR3 protein: CASSAGTVHTDTQYF
V gene: TRBV7-6

CDR3 protein: CASSFQGGAGGGDQPQHF
V gene: TRBV27

CDR3 protein: CASSLGQQTFYGYTF
V gene: TRBV13

CDR3 protein: CASSISADEQFF
V gene: TRBV19